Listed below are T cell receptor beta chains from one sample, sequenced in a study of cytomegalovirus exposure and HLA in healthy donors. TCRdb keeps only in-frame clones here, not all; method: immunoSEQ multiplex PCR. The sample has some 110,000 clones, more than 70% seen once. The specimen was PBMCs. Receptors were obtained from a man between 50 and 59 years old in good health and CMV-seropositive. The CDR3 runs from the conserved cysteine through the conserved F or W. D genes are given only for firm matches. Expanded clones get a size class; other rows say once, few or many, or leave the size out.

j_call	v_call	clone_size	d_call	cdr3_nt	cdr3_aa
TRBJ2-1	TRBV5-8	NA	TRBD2	TGTGCCAGCAGCTTAGGTCTAGCGGGGTACAATGAGCAGTTCTTC	CASSLGLAGYNEQFF
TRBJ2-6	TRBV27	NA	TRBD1	TGTGCCAGCAGCCTACAGGGGGTTCCCTCTGGGGCCAACGTCCTGACTTTC	CASSLQGVPSGANVLTF
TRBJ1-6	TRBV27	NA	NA	TGTGCCAGCAGTAGACAGAGCTCCTATAATTCACCCCTCCACTTT	CASSRQSSYNSPLHF
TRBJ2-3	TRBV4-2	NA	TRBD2	TGTGCCAGCAGCCCGGGACTAGCGGGAACCGATACGCAGTATTTT	CASSPGLAGTDTQYF
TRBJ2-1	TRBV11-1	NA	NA	TGTGCCAGCAGCGATTTCTTCTCCCGGTCCAATGAGCAGTTCTTC	CASSDFFSRSNEQFF
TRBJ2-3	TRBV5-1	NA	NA	TGCGCCAGCAGCTTGGTTCCGACGACTGGCTCAGATACGCAGTATTTT	CASSLVPTTGSDTQYF
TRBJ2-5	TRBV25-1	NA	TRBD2	TGTGCCAGCAGTGACCAAGGGGTCCTAGCGGGAGGGGGGGAGACCCAGTACTTC	CASSDQGVLAGGGETQYF
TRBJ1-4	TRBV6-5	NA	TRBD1	TGTGCCAGCAGTTCCCAACAGGGGTCTAATGAAAAACTGTTTTTT	CASSSQQGSNEKLFF
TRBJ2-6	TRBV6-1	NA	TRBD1	TGTGCCAGCAGTGTGGACAGGACCGCTTCTGGGGCCAACGTCCTGACTTTC	CASSVDRTASGANVLTF
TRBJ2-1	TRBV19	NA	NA	TGTGCCAGTAGTCCCACAGGGCTCAGTCCCTACAATGAGCAGTTCTTC	CASSPTGLSPYNEQFF
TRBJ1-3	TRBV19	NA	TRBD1	TGTGCCAGTAGTTATACAGGGGCCGGAAACACCATATATTTT	CASSYTGAGNTIYF
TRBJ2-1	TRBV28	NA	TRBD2	TGTGCCAGCAACCTAGCGGGATCCTACAATGAGCAGTTCTTC	CASNLAGSYNEQFF
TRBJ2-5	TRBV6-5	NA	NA	TGTGCCAGCAGTTACTCTGGCGTGGGGGGAGAGACCCAGTACTTC	CASSYSGVGGETQYF
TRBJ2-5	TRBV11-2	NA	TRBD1	TGTGCCAGCAGCTTAGAGTCCCCCCTGCCGGGGACAGGGGAGACCCAGTACTTC	CASSLESPLPGTGETQYF
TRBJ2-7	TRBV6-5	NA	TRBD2	TGTGCCGCGGGACTAGTTTACGAGCAGTACTTC	CAAGLVYEQYF
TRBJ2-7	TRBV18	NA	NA	TGTGCCAGCTCACCCCTGGAAGGTACGGGAAGCGAGCAGTACTTC	CASSPLEGTGSEQYF
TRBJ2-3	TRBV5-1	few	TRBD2	TGCGCCAGCAGCTCGGGGGGTTCCACAGATACGCAGTATTTT	CASSSGGSTDTQYF
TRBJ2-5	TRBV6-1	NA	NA	TGTGCCAGCAGCAAACAGGGTATAGAGACCCAGTACTTC	CASSKQGIETQYF
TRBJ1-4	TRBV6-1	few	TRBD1	TGTGCCAGCAGACCAGGGGGCACTAATGAAAAACTGTTTTTT	CASRPGGTNEKLFF
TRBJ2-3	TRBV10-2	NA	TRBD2	TGCGCCAGCAGTGAGCTGCCCCGGGGGGAGATGGGGCAGTATTTT	CASSELPRGEMGQYF
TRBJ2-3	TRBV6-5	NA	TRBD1	TGTGCCAGCAAAGACCAGGGGGCAATAGATACGCAGTATTTT	CASKDQGAIDTQYF
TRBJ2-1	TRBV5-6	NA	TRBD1	TGTGCCAGCAGCTTTGGGACAGCTTACAATGAGCAGTTCTTC	CASSFGTAYNEQFF
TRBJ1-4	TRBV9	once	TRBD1	TGTGCCAGCAGCACGGAATCGGGACAGGGCTTTGAAAAACTGTTTTTT	CASSTESGQGFEKLFF
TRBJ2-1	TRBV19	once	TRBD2	TGTGCCAGTAGTATAGCTAGCGGGGGTCTTTACAATGAGCAGTTCTTC	CASSIASGGLYNEQFF
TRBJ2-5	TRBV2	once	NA	TGTGCCAGCACCATTCGGGGGAGGTTGGGAGAGACCCAGTACTTC	CASTIRGRLGETQYF
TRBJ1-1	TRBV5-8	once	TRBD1	TGTGCCAGCAGCCGCTGGACAGGTTCGAACACTGAAGCTTTCTTT	CASSRWTGSNTEAFF
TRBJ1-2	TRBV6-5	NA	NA	TGTGCCAGCAGTCCCTCGGACAGACCTGGGGGCTACACCTTC	CASSPSDRPGGYTF
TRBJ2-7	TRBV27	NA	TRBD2	TGTGCCAGCAGTTTATCGGGGACTAGCGGGGGTTTCTCCTACGAGCAGTACTTC	CASSLSGTSGGFSYEQYF
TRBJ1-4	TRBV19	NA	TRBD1	TGTGCCAGTAGTACCTTCGGGACAGGGGGAGGAGAAAAACTGTTTTTT	CASSTFGTGGGEKLFF
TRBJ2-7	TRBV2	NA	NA	TGTGCCAGCAGTGTGTCCGCGTCCTACGAGCAGTACTTC	CASSVSASYEQYF
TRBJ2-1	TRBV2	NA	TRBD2	TGTGCCAGCATGAAGGGACTAGCGGGGGGAGGGAATGAGCAGTTCTTC	CASMKGLAGGGNEQFF
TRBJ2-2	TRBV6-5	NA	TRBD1	TGTGCCAGCAGTTGGGACAGTGCGAACACCGGGGAGCTGTTTTTT	CASSWDSANTGELFF
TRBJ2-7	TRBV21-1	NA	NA	TGTGCCAGCAGGGCTCCGGTCGGGCGGGTACCCTACGAGCAGTACTTC	CASRAPVGRVPYEQYF
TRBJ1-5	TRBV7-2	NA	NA	TGTGCCAGCAGCTTAGACCGGGACTCAGATCAGCCCCAGCATTTT	CASSLDRDSDQPQHF
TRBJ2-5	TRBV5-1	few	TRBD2	TGCGCCAGCAGCCCCGGGACTAGCTTTGAGACCCAGTACTTC	CASSPGTSFETQYF
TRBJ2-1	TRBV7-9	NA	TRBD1	TGTGCCAGCAGCTCGTTGGGACAGGGGGCGCTCAATGAGCAGTTCTTC	CASSSLGQGALNEQFF
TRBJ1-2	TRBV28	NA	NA	TGTGCCGCCGGTGGTTTGGGCTACACCTTC	CAAGGLGYTF
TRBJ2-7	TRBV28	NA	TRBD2	TGTGCCAGCAGTTTAGCGGGGGGGCGCGAGCAGTACTTC	CASSLAGGREQYF
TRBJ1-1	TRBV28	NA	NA	TGTGCCAGCAGTTTCCCCGGAGCGGGGGGCACTGAAGCTTTCTTT	CASSFPGAGGTEAFF
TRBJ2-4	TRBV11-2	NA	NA	TGTGCCAGCAGCTCTCCTAGGGCCGGGGACATTCAGTACTTC	CASSSPRAGDIQYF
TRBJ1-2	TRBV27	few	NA	TGTGCCAGCAGTTTTGCCGGGCCTGGGGGGGGCTACACCTTC	CASSFAGPGGGYTF
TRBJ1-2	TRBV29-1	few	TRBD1	TGCAGCGCCGCCTCAACAGGGGGCATCTATGGCTACACCTTC	CSAASTGGIYGYTF
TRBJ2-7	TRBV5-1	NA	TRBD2	TGCGCCAGCAGCTTCTGGGGGGGGGTTAAGGAGCAGTACTTC	CASSFWGGVKEQYF
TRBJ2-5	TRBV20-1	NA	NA	TGCAGTGTTCCGGACTCTCGTTATCGGTACTTC	CSVPDSRYRYF
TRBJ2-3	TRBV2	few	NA	TGTGCCAGCAGTGAAGCGCTGCGAGATACGCAGTATTTT	CASSEALRDTQYF
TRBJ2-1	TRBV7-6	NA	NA	TGTGCCAGCAGCTTAAGTGGACAGCCCAATGAGCAGTTCTTC	CASSLSGQPNEQFF
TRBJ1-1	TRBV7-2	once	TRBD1	TGTGCCAGCAGCTGGGACAGGGGGTCAACTGAAGCTTTCTTT	CASSWDRGSTEAFF
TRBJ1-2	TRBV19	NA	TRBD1	TGTGCCAGTAGTATAACAGGGGGCGCCTACTATGGCTACACCTTC	CASSITGGAYYGYTF
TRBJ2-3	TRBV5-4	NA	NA	TGTGCCAGCAGCCACGCTACAGGGACGGATACGCAGTATTTT	CASSHATGTDTQYF
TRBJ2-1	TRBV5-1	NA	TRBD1	TGCGCCAGCAGCCCTGGGGGACAGGGATTTAATGAGCAGTTCTTC	CASSPGGQGFNEQFF
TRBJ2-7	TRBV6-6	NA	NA	TGTGCCAGCAGTCACAGGGTCCGTACCTACGAGCAGTACTTC	CASSHRVRTYEQYF
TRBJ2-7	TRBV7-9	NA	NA	TGTGCCAGCAGCTTCGACGGCCGGGACGAGCAGTACTTC	CASSFDGRDEQYF
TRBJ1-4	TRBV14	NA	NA	TGTGCCAGCAGCCAAGATCGGAGTGAAAAACTGTTTTTT	CASSQDRSEKLFF
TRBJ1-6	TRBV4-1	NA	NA	TGCGCCAGCAGCCAAGATAGAGGTTCACCCCTCCACTTT	CASSQDRGSPLHF
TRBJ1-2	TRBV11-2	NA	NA	TGTGCCAGCAGCTTAGATGAGCTCTATGGCTACACCTTC	CASSLDELYGYTF